A selection of T cell receptor beta chains follows, all from one sample in a study of blood T cells in healthy people across ages. TCRdb reanalysed the 5' RACE reads using MiXCR and keeps one entry per CDR3 protein. The sample has some 670,000 distinct CDR3 sequences; over 40% are singletons. The sequenced material came from blood. The receptors here all came from a woman older than 75 in good health. Each CDR3 is given with its conserved first and last residue. A D gene is named only where the DNA matches it firmly. For some rows the clone size is stated as once, few or many, or as a class when expanded; others skip it.

J,D,size,V,length,CDR3,DNA
TRBJ2-5,TRBD1,NA,TRBV27,15,CASSLGQGAVETQYF,TGTGCCAGCAGTTTAGGGCAGGGGGCCGTCGAGACCCAGTACTTC
TRBJ2-5,TRBD2,NA,TRBV7-6,13,CASSPTGGAQQYF,TGTGCCAGCAGCCCAACCGGGGGGGCTCAGCAGTACTTC
TRBJ1-1,NA,NA,TRBV3-1,13,CASSSTLNTEAFF,TGTGCCAGCAGCTCTACACTGAACACTGAAGCTTTCTTT
TRBJ1-6,TRBD1,NA,TRBV7-2,16,CASSYHTGAMDSPLHF,TGTGCCAGCAGCTACCATACAGGGGCTATGGATTCACCCCTCCACTTT
TRBJ1-1,NA,NA,TRBV27,14,CASREGGANTEAFF,TGTGCCAGCAGGGAGGGAGGGGCGAACACTGAAGCTTTCTTT
TRBJ2-1,NA,NA,TRBV9,14,CASSAPGTRQEQFF,TGTGCCAGCAGCGCCCCCGGGACTCGCCAAGAGCAGTTCTTC
TRBJ2-7,NA,NA,TRBV28,14,CPSSLLGYLNEQYF,TGTCCCAGCAGTTTATTGGGATACCTCAACGAGCAGTACTTC
TRBJ1-5,NA,NA,TRBV20-1,12,CSARGSNQSQHF,TGCAGTGCTAGGGGCAGCAATCAGTCCCAGCATTTT
TRBJ2-1,TRBD2,NA,TRBV28,17,CASRLGGTSGDVYEQFF,TGTGCCAGCAGGCTCGGTGGGACTAGCGGAGATGTGTATGAGCAGTTCTTC
TRBJ2-1,NA,many,TRBV20-1,14,CSARNSKAYNEQFF,TGCAGTGCTAGAAATAGCAAGGCCTACAATGAGCAGTTCTTC
TRBJ2-3,NA,NA,TRBV5-6,16,CASSFPGESPTDTQYF,TGTGCCAGCAGCTTCCCAGGCGAGTCCCCAACAGATACGCAGTATTTT
TRBJ1-1,TRBD1,many,TRBV29-1,18,CSVNTLGTGGFRWAEAFF,TGCAGCGTAAACACCCTAGGGACAGGGGGCTTTAGGTGGGCTGAAGCTTTCTTT
TRBJ2-1,TRBD1,many,TRBV10-3,17,CAISESRGQGSLNEQFF,TGTGCCATCAGTGAGTCGAGGGGGCAGGGGAGCCTAAATGAGCAGTTCTTC
TRBJ2-1,TRBD2,many,TRBV20-1,17,CSANHYRSGGPSNEQFF,TGCAGTGCTAACCATTACCGTTCGGGGGGGCCATCCAATGAGCAGTTCTTC
TRBJ2-7,TRBD2,NA,TRBV6-5,15,CASSYAGLASYEQYF,TGTGCCAGCAGTTACGCGGGACTAGCGTCTTACGAGCAGTACTTC
TRBJ2-2,TRBD1,NA,TRBV3-1,14,CASSQGQGAGELFF,TGTGCCAGCAGCCAGGGACAGGGGGCCGGGGAGCTGTTTTTT
TRBJ2-7,NA,NA,TRBV5-6,13,CASSLGSAGEQYF,TGTGCCAGCAGCTTGGGTTCGGCGGGCGAGCAGTACTTC
TRBJ2-5,TRBD1,NA,TRBV28,15,CASSSGTGDIETQYF,TGTGCCAGCAGTTCCGGGACAGGGGATATAGAGACCCAGTACTTC
TRBJ1-5,NA,many,TRBV12-3/TRBV12-4,13,CASSLQGGAPQHF,TGTGCCAGCAGTTTACAGGGAGGTGCGCCCCAGCATTTT
TRBJ1-5,TRBD1,NA,TRBV5-1,13,CASSVGQEGPQHF,TGCGCCAGCAGCGTGGGACAGGAGGGTCCCCAGCATTTT
TRBJ2-5,NA,once,TRBV7-2,16,CASSPRRGLGGETQYF,TGTGCCAGCAGCCCGCGGAGGGGATTAGGGGGAGAGACCCAGTACTTC
TRBJ2-1,TRBD1,few,TRBV27,15,CASSLSRTGYNEQFF,TGTGCCAGCAGTTTATCCCGGACAGGCTACAATGAGCAGTTCTTC
TRBJ2-1,NA,NA,TRBV29-1,10,CSVEERRQFF,TGCAGCGTTGAAGAAAGGCGGCAGTTCTTC
TRBJ2-2,NA,NA,TRBV9,17,CVSSVNPSGANTGELFF,TGTGTCAGCAGCGTCAATCCCTCGGGAGCGAACACCGGGGAGCTGTTTTTT
TRBJ1-1,NA,few,TRBV10-1,14,CASSDQGTNTEAFF,TGCGCCAGCAGTGACCAGGGAACGAACACTGAAGCTTTCTTT
TRBJ2-3,NA,NA,TRBV6-1,14,CASRQGQNTDTQYF,TGTGCCAGCAGACAAGGACAGAACACAGATACGCAGTATTTT
TRBJ2-2,NA,few,TRBV20-1,12,CSANGGTGELFF,TGCAGTGCTAACGGGGGCACCGGGGAGCTGTTTTTT
TRBJ1-6,TRBD1,NA,TRBV20-1,17,CSARARQGSFWNSPLHF,TGCAGTGCTAGAGCGAGACAGGGGAGTTTTTGGAATTCACCCCTCCACTTT
TRBJ2-7,TRBD2,NA,TRBV20-1,14,CSAPPLAGTYEQYF,TGCAGTGCTCCCCCGTTAGCGGGAACCTACGAGCAGTACTTC
TRBJ2-6,TRBD1,NA,TRBV6-1,17,CASSGDRFSSGANVLTF,TGTGCCAGCAGTGGGGACAGGTTTAGCTCTGGGGCCAACGTCCTGACTTTC
TRBJ2-5,NA,NA,TRBV7-2,15,CASSLGLGRFETQYF,TGTGCCAGCAGCTTAGGACTTGGGAGGTTTGAGACCCAGTACTTC
TRBJ1-5,NA,NA,TRBV7-2,14,CASSLGLGNQPQHF,TGTGCCAGCAGCTTAGGTTTAGGCAATCAGCCCCAGCATTTT
TRBJ2-3,NA,NA,TRBV29-1,14,CSVGNRGRADTQYF,TGCAGCGTCGGAAACAGGGGGAGGGCAGATACGCAGTATTTT
TRBJ2-5,NA,few,TRBV7-2,14,CASSLARDEETQYF,TGTGCCAGCAGCTTAGCCAGGGATGAAGAGACCCAGTACTTC
TRBJ1-1,TRBD1,NA,TRBV3-1,17,CASSQDRGTGGGTEAFF,TGTGCCAGCAGCCAAGACCGAGGGACAGGGGGGGGGACTGAAGCTTTCTTT
TRBJ2-1,NA,many,TRBV12-3/TRBV12-4,14,CASSLNPNGNEQFF,TGTGCCAGCAGTTTAAACCCGAACGGCAATGAGCAGTTCTTC
TRBJ2-3,TRBD1,NA,TRBV2,14,CASSPTGVPDTQYF,TGTGCCAGCTCGCCGACAGGGGTTCCAGATACGCAGTATTTT
TRBJ1-1,NA,NA,TRBV12-5,17,CASGLVLASLMNTEAFF,TGTGCTAGTGGTTTGGTACTTGCAAGTTTAATGAACACTGAAGCTTTCTTT
TRBJ2-5,TRBD2,few,TRBV20-1,16,CSARGPWSGSDNEQYF,TGCAGTGCTAGAGGCCCCTGGAGCGGGAGTGACAATGAGCAGTACTTC
TRBJ1-4,NA,NA,TRBV7-2,13,CASSGGLNEKLFF,TGTGCCAGCAGCGGAGGTCTTAATGAAAAACTGTTTTTT
TRBJ2-7,NA,NA,TRBV5-1,18,CASSLMASLGLAYNEQYF,TGCGCCAGCAGCTTGATGGCCAGTCTAGGGCTTGCCTACAATGAGCAGTACTTC